This TCR beta chain is from a study of post-analysis software for immune sequencing data (dated by TCRdb to between 2014 and 2016). A note on the overall study: Relapsing-remitting, secondary progressive and progressive-relapsing multiple sclerosis were recorded as disease courses, and subtype annotation was lacking for some patients. The multiple sclerosis patient repertoires were compared with ten to eleven previously published healthy control repertoires from donors aged about 6 to 26 years. A subset of samples was prepared in parallel using single-end sample barcoding, then pooled and co-amplified after Illumina adapter ligation. The investigation overall reported the following: Compared with controls, multiple sclerosis patients had significantly lower normalized Chao1 diversity, a finding suggesting substantial peripheral T-cell clonal expansion. The control group was slightly older than the multiple sclerosis patient group. When samples were clustered directly using the F measure, samples prepared in the same batch co-clustered strongly, which prompted a batch-effect correction. Roughly 5 TRBV segments, including TRBV5-6, TRBV5-1 and TRBV20-1, were significantly more frequent in patients than controls.

This clonotype is a singleton in its sample. Its recognized antigen is unknown. Within one base of it there is no much larger clone, and no base qualities were kept. From the cysteine up to the phenylalanine, the CDR3 has a length of 18 residues. Left in the record is the CDR3 DNA by itself, 54 bases read in frame from the first base. From the germline V gene (reference sequence), CDR1 is LGHDT and CDR2 is YNNKEL. To demonstrate the VDJtools post-analysis software, TCR beta repertoires were profiled from the peripheral blood of 13 young patients with multiple sclerosis. Multiple sclerosis patients were children and adolescents aged about 6 to 16 years. Libraries were constructed by PCR. TCRdb lists the instrument as Illumina HiSeq 2500. To reduce PCR and sequencing biases, unique molecular identifiers were incorporated into the TCR beta cDNA libraries. Roughly 0.5 million cDNA molecules were obtained per 1 to 10 million input T cells, so each molecule approximated one T cell. The patient libraries were prepared and sequenced with the same protocol used for the earlier healthy control dataset. Within a given batch, samples were prepared together, multiplexed and sequenced on the same HiSeq lane. The published analysis was carried out like this. MIGEC was used to process the raw barcoded reads, and molecular identifier groups with only a single read were discarded before consensus assembly and CDR3 extraction. Clonotype tables were post-analysed with VDJtools, and diversity was normalized by down-sampling all datasets to the smallest sample size. In repertoire overlap clustering, CDR3 amino acid sequences, but not nucleotide sequences, were matched to correct batch-related cross-sample contamination. Using fastp trimming at Q25 and MiXCR clonotype assembly, TCRdb reanalyzed the public sequencing data and kept in-frame beta chains. CDR3 protein duplicates are merged, each entry listing the most common genes and DNA. None of the V and J calls come from the authors' own analysis; TCRdb made them. This sample is represented by about 540,000 distinct CDR3 sequences; around 34% of them were singletons. Around 6.1% of the sample belongs to the ten largest clones.

The TCR originated in a girl aged 2-17 years with multiple sclerosis. The sequenced sample was blood. The chain is assembled from TRBV3-1 and TRBJ2-5; 16 bases in the junction line up with TRBD2. The tail of the sequence fits TRBJ2-7 better, so the J call may be wrong. The CDR3 reads CASSLGTSGGANVDEQYF. At the DNA level, the sequence is TGTGCCAGCAGCCTGGGGACTAGCGGGGGGGCTAACGTCGACGAGCAGTACTTC.